A single T cell receptor beta chain is shown here with its context. Its antigen is unidentified. The CDR3 totals 15 residues. With 3 bases clipped from V and 4 bases from J, the junction kept 6 bases outside the gene matches. Germline assignment: CDR1 MGHRA and CDR2 YSYEKL. All of the isolated RNA was reverse transcribed, so expressed TCRB transcripts were sequenced. Measured with immunoSEQ multiplex PCR; TCRdb has only the in-frame clones, and not every one. The sample carries 250,000 to 300,000 clones, about 24% recorded once. The sample comes from a study of beta chain features in type 1 diabetes. General study points: Still unanswered here is whether HLA type influences TCRB rearrangement. In comparison with healthy donors, patients had naive, central memory and Treg TCRB repertoires that appeared more similar. Among patients with Type 1 diabetes, TCRB CDR3s were moderately but significantly shorter in every one of the four CD4+ subsets.

CD4+ naive, central memory, regulatory and stem cell-like memory cells were sorted via CD45RO/CCR7/CD25/CD127/CD95/CD27. Each sorted population was over 95% pure. The TCR comes from a woman aged 30 to 39 with type 1 diabetes. Sample: naive CD4+ T cells from blood. This rearrangement joins TRBV4-1 to TRBJ1-5; 7 nucleotides agree with TRBD1. CDR3 in amino acids: CASSHPDRANQPQHF. The DNA of the CDR3 is TGCGCCAGCAGCCACCCTGACAGGGCTAATCAGCCCCAGCATTTT.